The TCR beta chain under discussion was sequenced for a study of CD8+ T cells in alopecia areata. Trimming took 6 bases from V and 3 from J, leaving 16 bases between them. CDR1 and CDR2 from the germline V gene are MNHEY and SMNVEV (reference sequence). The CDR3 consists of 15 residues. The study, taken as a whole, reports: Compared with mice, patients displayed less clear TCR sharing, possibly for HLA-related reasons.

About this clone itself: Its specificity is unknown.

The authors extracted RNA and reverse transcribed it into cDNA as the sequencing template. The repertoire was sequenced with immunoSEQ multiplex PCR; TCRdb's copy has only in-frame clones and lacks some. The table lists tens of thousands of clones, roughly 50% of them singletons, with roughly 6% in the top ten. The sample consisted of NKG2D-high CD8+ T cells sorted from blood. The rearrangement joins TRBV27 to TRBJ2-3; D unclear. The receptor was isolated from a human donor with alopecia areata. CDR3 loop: CASSNPSLGTDTQYF. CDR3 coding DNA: TGTGCCAGCAGCAACCCCTCGCTTGGGACAGATACGCAGTATTTT.